Shown below are 23 T cell receptor beta chains from a single sample sequenced in a study of shared clonotypes between healthy human individuals. Method: immunoSEQ multiplex PCR; TCRdb's copy keeps in-frame clones and lacks some. In the table there are roughly 760,000 clones, approximately 79% of which are singletons. Sequenced material: memory CD4+ T cells sorted from blood. Subset indicated: CD45RA-negative fraction. These TCRs come from a woman in her 30s in good health.

V and J are TRBV5-6 and TRBJ1-2; D is ambiguous. The germline V and J ends were trimmed by 1 base and 6 bases, with 10 bases remaining between them. CDR1 SGHDT and CDR2 YYEEEE come from the germline V gene. This CDR3 contains 13 residues. In DNA, the CDR3 is TGTGCCAGCAGCTTGTTAGGGATTAATGGCTACACCTTC. It codes for CASSLLGINGYTF.

V usage is TRBV7-9 and J usage is TRBJ2-7; 9 nucleotides agree with TRBD1. The V gene end was trimmed by 7 bases and the J gene end by 5 bases; junction bases not matched to a gene: 9. Germline V lookup: CDR1 SEHNR, CDR2 FQNEAQ (reference sequence). CDR3 length: 14 amino acids. CDR3 in DNA: TGTGCCAGCAACCAGGGAACAGGGGGCGACGAGCAGTACTTC. Translated: CASNQGTGGDEQYF.

The V gene is TRBV5-1, the J gene TRBJ1-2; TRBD1 aligns across 7 bases. The CDR3 length is 13 residues. J lost 6 bases, V lost 4 bases, and 6 bases had no gene match. CDR1 and CDR2 from the germline V gene are SGHRS and YFSETQ. The CDR3 nucleotides are TGCGCCAGCAGCCAGGGGGGTGAGGATGGCTACACCTTC. It encodes CASSQGGEDGYTF. Full variable domain (remainder filled in from reference TRBV5-1 and TRBJ1-2): KAGVTQTPRYLIKTRGQQVTLSCSPISGHRSVSWYQQTPGQGLQFLFEYFSETQRNKGNFPGRFSGRQFSNSRSEMNVSTLELGDSALYLCASSQGGEDGYTFGSGTRLTVV.

This clone was recorded only once. The chain employs TRBV5-6 and TRBJ1-4, with a tentative D call TRBD1 (6 bases). In germline, CDR1 is SGHDT, CDR2 YYEEEE. The V gene lost 4 bases and the J gene lost 8 bases, with 15 bases spanning the gap. There are 14 residues in the CDR3. This CDR3 is CASSLTGYREKLFF. CDR3 bases: TGTGCCAGCAGCCTTACAGGGTATCGAGAAAAACTGTTTTTT.

This clone was seen a single time. V and J are TRBV5-1 and TRBJ2-3; 12 bases line up with TRBD2. V lost 1 base and J lost 5; bases outside the gene matches: 5. This CDR3 contains 16 residues. In germline, CDR1 is SGHRS, CDR2 YFSETQ. This CDR3 is CASSLRLAGAGDTQYF. The CDR3 DNA reads as TGCGCCAGCAGCTTGAGACTAGCGGGAGCGGGAGATACGCAGTATTTT.

On this clone itself: Other nucleotide sequences in the sample specify the same CDR3. The chain joins TRBV7-6 to TRBJ1-1, with D unclear. Trimming shortened V by 5 bases and J by 2 bases, and 9 bases separated the two germline ends. Germline CDR1 is SGHVS and CDR2 is FNYEAQ. This CDR3 has 13 residues. The CDR3 loop reads CASSAQANTEAFF. CDR3 nucleotides: TGTGCCAGCAGCGCCCAGGCTAACACTGAAGCTTTCTTT. The complete variable domain, with remaining parts taken from reference TRBV7-6 and TRBJ1-1, reads GAGVSQSPRYKVTKRGQDVALRCDPISGHVSLYWYRQALGQGPEFLTYFNYEAQQDKSGLPNDRFSAERPEGSISTLTIQRTEQRDSAMYRCASSAQANTEAFFGQGTRLTVV.

J is TRBJ2-5 and V is TRBV7-9; 7 nucleotides agree with TRBD1. The junction had 7 bases not matched to a gene; V was cut back by 5 bases and J by 7 bases. The CDR3 extends over 13 amino acids. Looked up from germline, CDR1 is SEHNR and CDR2 is FQNEAQ (reference sequence). CDR3 nucleotide sequence: TGTGCCAGCAGCCCGCGACAGGGACGGACCCAGTACTTC. This encodes CASSPRQGRTQYF.

The chain employs TRBV6-1 and TRBJ2-2, with unresolved D. The CDR3 contains 14 residues. Germline V gives CDR1 MNHNS, CDR2 SASEGT. V was cut by 7 bases and J by 0 bases, with 9 bases left in between. The CDR3 here is CASNRPPNTGELFF. CDR3 DNA sequence: TGTGCCAGCAATAGGCCACCGAACACCGGGGAGCTGTTTTTT.

This clone was recorded once. CDR3 in amino acids: CASSQDQGGEETQYF. The DNA of the CDR3 is TGTGCCAGCAGCCAAGATCAAGGAGGAGAAGAGACCCAGTACTTC. J is TRBJ2-5 and V is TRBV4-2; perhaps TRBD2 as D (5 bases). Trimming left V 0 bases short and J 3 bases short, with 11 bases between. CDR3 length: 15 residues. Per germline, CDR1 LGHNA and CDR2 YNFKEQ.

The gene calls are TRBV10-3 and TRBJ2-3; no definite D call. The ends were cut back, 6 bases at V and 4 bases at J, with 11 bases in the middle. This CDR3 region has 13 residues. Germline V CDR1 and CDR2: ENHRY, SYGVKD. The DNA of the CDR3 is TGTGCCATCAGAACACTGGCATCAGATACGCAGTATTTT. It is translated as CAIRTLASDTQYF.

This clone occurred a few times. This rearrangement joins TRBV10-1 to TRBJ1-5; D remains unclear. V was pared by 2 bases and J by 3 bases, with 5 bases between. The CDR3 sequence is 13 residues long. CDR1 is WNHNN, CDR2 SYGVQD, per germline (reference sequence). The CDR3 DNA sequence: TGCGCCAGCAGTGAGAGGGTCAATCAGCCCCAGCATTTT. Amino acids: CASSERVNQPQHF.

CDR3 nucleotide sequence: TGTGCCAGCAGCCAGACGCTTGGCGAGCAGTACTTC. This codes for CASSQTLGEQYF. The chain combines TRBV2 with TRBJ2-7; D gene uncertain. Germline CDR1 SNHLY, CDR2 FYNNEI. There are 12 residues in the CDR3. V was pared by 6 bases and J by 6 bases, with 12 bases between.

CDR3 nucleotides: TGTGCTTCGAGGGGGGGAAATGAAAAACTGTTTTTT. This encodes CASRGGNEKLFF. The chain has TRBV19 and TRBJ1-4, with TRBD1 as a possible D gene (6 bases). The CDR3 length is 12 residues. Germline CDR1 LNHDA, CDR2 SQIVND (reference sequence).

The table lists this clone with a few counts. This chain joins TRBV7-2 and TRBJ2-7; D is possibly TRBD1 or TRBD2 (5 bases each). Germline assignment: CDR1 SGHTA and CDR2 FQGNSA. With 3 bases removed from V and 9 bases from J, the gap between germline ends came to 18 bases. This CDR3 region has 14 residues. CDR3 sequence: CASSLKLGESVQYF. The CDR3 region has the DNA TGTGCCAGCAGCTTGAAGTTGGGGGAGTCGGTGCAGTACTTC. Based on the CDR3 plus reference TRBV7-2 and TRBJ2-7, the full variable domain is GAGVSQSPSNKVTEKGKDVELRCDPISGHTALYWYRQSLGQGLEFLIYFQGNSAPDKSGLPSDRFSAERTGGSVSTLTIQRTQQEDSAVYLCASSLKLGESVQYFGPGTRLTVT.

J is TRBJ2-3 and V is TRBV28; 16 bases fit TRBD2. The CDR3 loop spans 17 amino acids. The germline V gene encodes CDR1 MDHEN and CDR2 SYDVKM. The V gene end was trimmed by 6 bases and the J gene end by 7 bases; junction bases not matched to a gene: 10. CDR3 nucleotide sequence: TGTGCCAGCAGCGACGGGGGGACTAGCGGGAGGGCGAATACGCAGTATTTT. Amino acid sequence: CASSDGGTSGRANTQYF.

With regard to this clone: A junction boundary mismatches the germline segment, possibly from a read error. The chain has TRBV4-1 and TRBJ2-5; D perhaps matches TRBD2 (5 bases). Per the germline V gene, CDR1 is MGHRA and CDR2 is YSYEKL. CDR3 length equals 16 residues. This CDR3 reads CASSQALGREQVTQYF. The CDR3 DNA is TGCGCCAGCAGCCAGGCCTTGGGCCGGGAACAAGTGACCCAGTACTTC.

The gene calls are TRBV27 and TRBJ1-5; D gene ambiguous. This CDR3 is built from 16 residues. CDR1 and CDR2 (germline): MNHEY, SMNVEV (reference sequence). The V and J ends lost 2 bases and 4 bases respectively, with 15 bases between them. This CDR3 reads CASSLRGSIRNQPQHF. The CDR3 DNA follows: TGTGCCAGCAGTTTAAGAGGGTCGATTCGGAATCAGCCCCAGCATTTT.

The CDR3: CASSQPGTSSYEQYF. DNA for the CDR3: TGTGCCAGCAGTCAGCCCGGGACCAGCTCCTACGAGCAGTACTTC. The chain has TRBV13 and TRBJ2-5; D may be TRBD1 or TRBD2 (5 bases each). The J call is in doubt because the DNA end fits TRBJ2-7 better. Germline CDR1 reads PRHDT; CDR2 reads FYEKMQ (reference sequence). CDR3 length: 15 residues.

The rearrangement uses TRBV29-1 and TRBJ2-7; possibly TRBD1 for D (5 bases). Germline CDR1 is SQVTM and CDR2 is ANQGSEA. Trimming cost V 6 bases and J 3 bases, with 15 bases left between them. The CDR3 is made up of 13 amino acids. The CDR3 nucleotides are TGCAGCGTCCTGGCAGGGTTAAGCTACGAGCAGTACTTC. Translated: CSVLAGLSYEQYF.

The chain couples TRBV19 to TRBJ2-7; 7 bases fit TRBD2. With 5 bases clipped from V and 3 bases from J, the junction kept 13 bases outside the gene matches. The CDR3 sequence is 16 residues long. The germline V gene encodes CDR1 LNHDA and CDR2 SQIVND (reference sequence). In DNA, the CDR3 is TGTGCCAGTAGTTTCTATCCAAGTAGCGGGCTCTACGAGCAGTACTTC. Encoded protein: CASSFYPSSGLYEQYF.

In its sample, this clone was seen many times. V gene TRBV30 combines with J gene TRBJ1-6; no reliable D call. Trimming took 5 bases from V and 9 from J, leaving 11 bases between them. This CDR3 has 12 amino acids. CDR1 is GTSNPN, CDR2 SVGIG, per germline (reference sequence). CDR3: CAWSRSVSPLHF. The DNA of the CDR3 is TGTGCCTGGTCAAGATCCGTTTCACCCCTCCACTTT.

The chain links TRBV19 to TRBJ2-3, with D possibly matching TRBD2 (6 bases). CDR3 length equals 18 residues. Trimming removed 0 bases at V and 4 bases at J, with 20 bases between. The germline V gene has CDR1 LNHDA and CDR2 SQIVND (reference sequence). CDR3 in DNA: TGTGCCAGTAGTATAGATTCTCCCGGGACTTCAAGGGCAGATACGCAGTATTTT. This encodes CASSIDSPGTSRADTQYF.

The chain links TRBV7-3 to TRBJ2-2, with D possibly matching TRBD2 (6 bases). Germline assignment: CDR1 SGHTA and CDR2 FQGTGA. The CDR3 covers 15 residues. V lost 2 bases to trimming and J lost 6 bases, with 13 bases between them. The CDR3 DNA is TGTGCCAGCAGCTTAGGTGTAGGAGGGGCCGGGGAGCTGTTTTTT. This encodes CASSLGVGGAGELFF.